The 20 T cell receptor beta chains below all came from one sample that was sequenced in a study of blood T cell repertoires in COVID-19. The table came from immunoSEQ multiplex PCR; TCRdb's copy has only in-frame clones and leaves some out. The sample comprises around 290,000 clones, roughly nine tenths of which are singletons, and over 2.5% rests with the top ten. Sequencing input: PBMCs or T cells enriched from blood (not recorded which). The receptors come from a young woman who had recovered from COVID-19.

The rearrangement uses TRBV4-3 and TRBJ2-7; D perhaps matches TRBD2 (5 bases). The CDR3 loop spans 15 amino acids. Per the germline V gene, CDR1 is LGHNA and CDR2 is YSLEER. V was trimmed by 1 base and J by 4 bases, leaving 14 bases between them. CDR3 DNA: TGCGCCAGCAGCCAAGTCGGCGGAGGAATTTACGAGCAGTACTTC. Encoded protein: CASSQVGGGIYEQYF.

The chain joins TRBV3-1 (or the pseudogene TRBV3-2) to TRBJ1-2; 12 positions match TRBD1. The CDR3 extends over 18 amino acids. CDR1 LGHDT and CDR2 YNNKEL come from the germline V gene (reference sequence). The V segment lost 6 bases and the J segment 0 bases; nucleotides outside the gene matches: 11. The CDR3 region has the DNA TGTGCCAGCAGTCGAACCAGGGACAGGGGGCCCTCTAACTATGGCTACACCTTC. It encodes CASSRTRDRGPSNYGYTF.

This clone is a singleton in its sample. The chain combines TRBV28 with TRBJ1-1, with no clear D. The length of the CDR3 is 14 residues. V lost 7 bases and J lost 1, with 13 bases in between. CDR1 and CDR2 (germline): MDHEN, SYDVKM. The CDR3 sequence is CASTSGRQNTEAFF. For the CDR3, the DNA is TGTGCCAGCACCTCTGGGAGACAGAACACTGAAGCTTTCTTT.

V gene TRBV5-8 combines with J gene TRBJ2-5; 8 bases match TRBD1. This CDR3 is 15 amino acids long. V lost 4 bases to trimming and J lost 4 bases; unmatched junction nucleotides: 9. Germline CDR1 reads SGHTS; CDR2 reads YDEGEE. CDR3 sequence reads: CASSHTGGFAETQYF. CDR3 nucleotide sequence: TGTGCCAGCAGCCACACAGGGGGTTTCGCAGAGACCCAGTACTTC.

The chain is built from TRBV20-1 and TRBJ2-1; 10 bases map to TRBD2. The CDR3 is 15 amino acids. The junction had 10 bases not matched to a gene; V was cut back by 3 bases and J by 8 bases. CDR1 is DFQATT, CDR2 SNEGSKA, per germline (reference sequence). CDR3 protein: CSASRLAGVWDEQFF. The CDR3 DNA is TGCAGTGCTAGTCGTCTAGCGGGAGTGTGGGATGAGCAGTTCTTC.

The J gene is TRBJ2-7, the V gene TRBV12-3 or TRBV12-4; D call uncertain. The V and J ends lost 3 bases and 9 bases respectively, with 9 bases between them. This CDR3 has 11 residues. CDR3: CASSLGMAQYF. CDR3 bases: TGTGCCAGCAGTTTGGGCATGGCGCAGTACTTC.

The chain employs TRBV29-1 and TRBJ1-3; D remains unclear. The V and J ends lost 5 bases and 1 base respectively, with 6 bases between them. Germline CDR1 and CDR2: SQVTM and ANQGSEA. This CDR3 has 12 amino acids. CDR3 DNA: TGCAGCGTTCTAAGTTCTGGAAACACCATATATTTT. As protein: CSVLSSGNTIYF.

This clone has a handful of counts. The genes are TRBV7-2 and TRBJ2-1; the match to TRBD2 covers 9 bases. Germline V gene sequence: CDR1 SGHTA, CDR2 FQGNSA. With V trimmed by 1 base and J by 0 bases, 1 base remained unmatched. The CDR3 extends over 16 amino acids. The CDR3 DNA reads TGTGCCAGCAGCTTAGTAGCGGGGGACTCCTACAATGAGCAGTTCTTC. Its translation is CASSLVAGDSYNEQFF.

The rearrangement links TRBV7-2 to TRBJ1-5, with D possibly TRBD1 on 6 matching bases. This CDR3 contains 15 residues. Germline CDR1 is SGHTA and CDR2 is FQGNSA. The germline V and J ends were trimmed by 1 base and 3 bases, with 10 bases remaining between them. The CDR3 loop reads CASSLVSGANQPQHF. As DNA, the CDR3 is TGTGCCAGCAGCTTAGTATCAGGGGCCAATCAGCCCCAGCATTTT.

The chain carries TRBV4-1 and TRBJ2-3; 9 bases align to TRBD2. The trim removed 4 bases at V and 3 bases at J, leaving 14 bases unmatched. This CDR3 region has 18 residues. Germline assignment: CDR1 MGHRA and CDR2 YSYEKL. The CDR3 coding sequence is TGCGCCAGCAGCCTACGATTACTTAGCGGGGGAGTAACAGATACGCAGTATTTT. Protein product: CASSLRLLSGGVTDTQYF.

The rearrangement links TRBV19 to TRBJ2-3; D is perhaps TRBD2 (6 bases). The CDR3 is 13 amino acids. V shed 9 bases and J shed 5 bases, with 15 bases lying between them. The V gene's germline CDR1 is LNHDA and CDR2 SQIVND (reference sequence). CDR3 sequence (DNA): TGTGCCAGCCTAGGGACTTCCAGAGATACGCAGTATTTT. This sequence encodes CASLGTSRDTQYF.

The genes are TRBV28 and TRBJ2-7; D is possibly TRBD1 (8 bases). The germline V and J ends were trimmed by 3 bases and 9 bases, with 18 bases remaining between them. Germline CDR1 and CDR2: MDHEN and SYDVKM. This CDR3 has 14 residues. This chain's CDR3 is CASSFLQTGGGQYF. As DNA, the CDR3 is TGTGCCAGCAGTTTCCTGCAAACAGGGGGGGGGCAGTACTTC. Using reference TRBV28 and TRBJ2-7 for the parts outside the CDR3, the full variable domain is DVKVTQSSRYLVKRTGEKVFLECVQDMDHENMFWYRQDPGLGLRLIYFSYDVKMKEKGDIPEGYSVSREKKERFSLILESASTNQTSMYLCASSFLQTGGGQYFGPGTRLTVT.

This clone was seen just once. The junction differs from germline at one of its ends, possibly a read error. The rearrangement joins TRBV11-3 to TRBJ2-7; D gene uncertain. The CDR3 runs to 13 residues. Looked up from germline, CDR1 is SGHNT and CDR2 is YENEEA. DNA for the CDR3: TGTGCCAGCAGCTTATTCACGCTCTACGGGCAGTACTTC. Translation gives CASSLFTLYGQYF. Full variable domain (remainder filled in from reference TRBV11-3 and TRBJ2-7): EAGVVQSPRYKIIEKKQPVAFWCNPISGHNTLYWYLQNLGQGPELLIRYENEEAVDDSQLPKDRFSAERLKGVDSTLKIQPAELGDSAVYLCASSLFTLYGQYFGPGTRLTVT.

The chain joins TRBV13 to TRBJ2-4; D possibly corresponds to TRBD2 (7 bases). Trimming left V 5 bases short and J 1 base short, with 15 bases between. This CDR3 has 16 amino acids. Germline V gene sequence: CDR1 PRHDT, CDR2 FYEKMQ (reference sequence). The CDR3 loop is CASSTPGGLAKNIQYF. The CDR3 DNA is TGTGCCAGCAGCACGCCCGGGGGGCTGGCCAAAAACATTCAGTACTTC.

The chain joins TRBV7-9 to TRBJ2-7; TRBD1 matches at 8 bases. In germline, CDR1 is SEHNR, CDR2 FQNEAQ (reference sequence). The CDR3 extends over 15 amino acids. V gave up 3 bases and J gave up 2 bases; unmatched junction bases: 6. The CDR3 DNA is TGTGCCAGCAGCTTTGGGGACAGGAGAACCTACGAGCAGTACTTC. Encoded protein: CASSFGDRRTYEQYF.

The chain joins TRBV11-3 to TRBJ2-5, with D tentatively TRBD2 (5 bases). Trimming cost V 6 bases and J 5 bases, with 13 bases left between them. CDR3 size: 13 residues. In germline, CDR1 is SGHNT, CDR2 YENEEA. DNA of the CDR3: TGTGCCAGCAGTCGGAGCGGTGTGGAGACCCAGTACTTC. Translated, it gives CASSRSGVETQYF.

The chain joins TRBV15 to TRBJ1-1; 7 nucleotides align to TRBD1. The CDR3 contains 16 residues. V lost 2 bases to trimming and J lost 1 base; unmatched junction nucleotides: 7. Germline loops: CDR1 LNHNV, CDR2 YYDKDF (reference sequence). CDR3 protein: CATSRSPGTENTEAFF. For the CDR3, the DNA is TGTGCCACCAGCAGATCCCCCGGGACAGAGAACACTGAAGCTTTCTTT.

This chain uses TRBV5-5 with TRBJ2-7, with 7 bases matching TRBD1. Germline assignment: CDR1 SGHKS and CDR2 YYEKEE (reference sequence). J lost 6 bases, V lost 0 bases, and 6 bases had no gene match. CDR3 length: 14 amino acids. The CDR3 nucleotides are TGTGCCAGCAGCTTGGCCGAGGGGGCGGGCGAGCAGTACTTC. Translated: CASSLAEGAGEQYF. Full variable domain (outside the CDR3, taken from reference TRBV5-5 and TRBJ2-7): DAGVTQSPTHLIKTRGQQVTLRCSPISGHKSVSWYQQVLGQGPQFIFQYYEKEERGRGNFPDRFSARQFPNYSSELNVNALLLGDSALYLCASSLAEGAGEQYFGPGTRLTVT.

A word on this clone: Germline is not matched at one junction end, which may reflect a read error. The chain carries TRBV6-5 and TRBJ2-5; TRBD2 agrees at 11 bases. Per germline, CDR1 MNHEY and CDR2 SVGAGI. This CDR3 spans 14 amino acids. The CDR3: CASTSTSGVETQYF. CDR3 bases: TGTGCGAGCACCTCGACTAGCGGGGTAGAGACCCAGTACTTC.

The chain recombines TRBV5-1 with TRBJ2-1; TRBD2 matches at 9 bases. V shed 0 bases and J 4 bases; nucleotides not matched to a gene: 8. CDR3 size: 17 residues. Germline V gene sequence: CDR1 SGHRS, CDR2 YFSETQ. The CDR3 region has the DNA TGCGCCAGCAGCTTGGAGGGGAGGACTAGCGTTTACAATGAGCAGTTCTTC. Translating gives CASSLEGRTSVYNEQFF. The full variable domain, in which reference TRBV5-1 and TRBJ2-1 provide the parts outside the CDR3, is KAGVTQTPRYLIKTRGQQVTLSCSPISGHRSVSWYQQTPGQGLQFLFEYFSETQRNKGNFPGRFSGRQFSNSRSEMNVSTLELGDSALYLCASSLEGRTSVYNEQFFGPGTRLTVL.